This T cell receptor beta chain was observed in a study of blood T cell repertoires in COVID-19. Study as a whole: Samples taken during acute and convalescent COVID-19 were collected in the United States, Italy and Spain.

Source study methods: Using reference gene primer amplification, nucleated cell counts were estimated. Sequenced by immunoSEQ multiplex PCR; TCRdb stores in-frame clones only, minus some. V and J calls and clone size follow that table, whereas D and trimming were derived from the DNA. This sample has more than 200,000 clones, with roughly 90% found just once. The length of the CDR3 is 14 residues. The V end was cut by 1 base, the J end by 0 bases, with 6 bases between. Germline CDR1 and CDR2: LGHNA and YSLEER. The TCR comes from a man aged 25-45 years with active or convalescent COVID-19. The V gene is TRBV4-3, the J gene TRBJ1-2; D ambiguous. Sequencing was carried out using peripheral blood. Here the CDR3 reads CASSQGVTNYGYTF. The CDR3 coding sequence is TGCGCCAGCAGCCAAGGCGTTACTAACTATGGCTACACCTTC.